There are a few counts of the clone carrying this T cell receptor beta chain. The PCR had 60 Vbeta and 13 Jbeta primers. Method: immunoSEQ multiplex PCR; TCRdb's copy keeps in-frame clones and lacks some. The sample includes some 110,000 clones, roughly 74% of them seen just once. The data stem from a study of cytomegalovirus exposure and HLA in healthy donors. The V gene lost 7 bases and the J gene lost 1 base, with 8 bases spanning the gap. The CDR3 spans 13 residues. Germline V gene sequence: CDR1 SNHLY, CDR2 FYNNEI. Specimen: PBMCs. This chain uses TRBV2 with TRBJ1-5; perhaps TRBD1 as D (6 bases). The receptor was derived from a man aged 35 to 55 in good health and CMV-seronegative. This CDR3 reads CASTRGSNQPQHF. The DNA for the CDR3 is TGTGCCAGCACCAGGGGCAGCAATCAGCCCCAGCATTTT.